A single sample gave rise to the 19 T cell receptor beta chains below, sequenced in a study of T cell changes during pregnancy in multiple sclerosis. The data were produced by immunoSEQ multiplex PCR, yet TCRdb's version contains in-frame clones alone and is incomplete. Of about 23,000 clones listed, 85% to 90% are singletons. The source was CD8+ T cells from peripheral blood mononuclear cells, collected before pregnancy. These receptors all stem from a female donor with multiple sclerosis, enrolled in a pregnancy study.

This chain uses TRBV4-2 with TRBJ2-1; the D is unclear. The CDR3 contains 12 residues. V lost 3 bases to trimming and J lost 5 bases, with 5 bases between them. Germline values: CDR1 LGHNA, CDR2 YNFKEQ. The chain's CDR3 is CASSQLNNEQFF. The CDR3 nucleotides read TGTGCCAGCAGCCAGCTAAACAATGAGCAGTTCTTC.

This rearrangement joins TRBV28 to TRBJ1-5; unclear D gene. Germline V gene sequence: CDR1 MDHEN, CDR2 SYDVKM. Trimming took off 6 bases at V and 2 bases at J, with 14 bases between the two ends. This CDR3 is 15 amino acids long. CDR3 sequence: CASSFHSPRNQPQHF. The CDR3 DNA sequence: TGTGCCAGCAGCTTCCACAGCCCCCGCAATCAGCCCCAGCATTTT.

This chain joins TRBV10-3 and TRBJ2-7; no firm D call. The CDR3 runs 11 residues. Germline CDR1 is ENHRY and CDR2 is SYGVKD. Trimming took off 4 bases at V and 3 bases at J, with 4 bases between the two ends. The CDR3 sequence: CAISGDYEQYF. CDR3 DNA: TGTGCCATCAGTGGAGACTACGAGCAGTACTTC.

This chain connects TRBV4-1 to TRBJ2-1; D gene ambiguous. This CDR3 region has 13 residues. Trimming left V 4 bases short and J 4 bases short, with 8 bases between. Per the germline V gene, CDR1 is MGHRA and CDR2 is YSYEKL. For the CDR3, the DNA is TGCGCCAGCAGCCCGCTAGTTTACAATGAGCAGTTCTTC. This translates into CASSPLVYNEQFF.

The CDR3 reads CASSLTSGNTDTQYF. The CDR3 DNA sequence: TGTGCCAGCAGTTTAACTAGCGGAAACACAGATACGCAGTATTTT. J is TRBJ2-3 and V is TRBV27; the match to TRBD2 covers 8 bases. The CDR3 consists of 15 residues. Germline V gene data show CDR1 as MNHEY and CDR2 as SMNVEV (reference sequence). V trimming: 2 bases; J trimming: 2 bases; junction bases outside the gene matches: 3.

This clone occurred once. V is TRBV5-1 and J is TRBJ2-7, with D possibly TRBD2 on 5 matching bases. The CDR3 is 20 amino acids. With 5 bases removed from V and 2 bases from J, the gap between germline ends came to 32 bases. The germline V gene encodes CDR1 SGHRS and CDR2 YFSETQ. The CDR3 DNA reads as TGCGCCAGCAGTTGGACCTCGGAGGACCAGTTGAGCGCCGTCACCTACGAGCAGTACTTC. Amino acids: CASSWTSEDQLSAVTYEQYF. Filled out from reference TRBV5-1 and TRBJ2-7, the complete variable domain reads KAGVTQTPRYLIKTRGQQVTLSCSPISGHRSVSWYQQTPGQGLQFLFEYFSETQRNKGNFPGRFSGRQFSNSRSEMNVSTLELGDSALYLCASSWTSEDQLSAVTYEQYFGPGTRLTVT.

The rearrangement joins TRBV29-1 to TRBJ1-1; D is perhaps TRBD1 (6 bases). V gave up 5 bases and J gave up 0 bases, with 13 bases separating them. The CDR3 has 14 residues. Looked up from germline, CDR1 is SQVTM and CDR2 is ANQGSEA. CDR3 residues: CSVRAGDMNTEAFF. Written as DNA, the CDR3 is TGCAGCGTTAGGGCGGGGGACATGAACACTGAAGCTTTCTTT.

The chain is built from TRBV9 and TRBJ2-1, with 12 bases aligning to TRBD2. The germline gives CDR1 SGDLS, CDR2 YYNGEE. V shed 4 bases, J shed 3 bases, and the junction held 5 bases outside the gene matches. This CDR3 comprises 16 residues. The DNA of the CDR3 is TGTGCCAGCAGCCCCGGACTAGCGGGACACTACAATGAGCAGTTCTTC. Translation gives CASSPGLAGHYNEQFF.

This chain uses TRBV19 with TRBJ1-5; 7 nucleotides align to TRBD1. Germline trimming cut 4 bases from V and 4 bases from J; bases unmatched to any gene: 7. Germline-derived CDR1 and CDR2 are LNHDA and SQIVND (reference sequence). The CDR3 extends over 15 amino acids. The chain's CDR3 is CASSSSGTANQPQHF. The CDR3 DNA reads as TGTGCCAGTAGTAGTTCCGGGACAGCTAATCAGCCCCAGCATTTT.

This CDR3 is CASSRSTLAGVGDQETQYF. The CDR3 DNA reads as TGCGCCAGCAGCAGAAGTACGCTAGCGGGAGTCGGGGACCAAGAGACCCAGTACTTC. The rearrangement uses TRBV4-1 and TRBJ2-5, with 10 bases identical to TRBD2. V was clipped by 5 bases and J by 0 bases; unmatched bases: 15. The length of the CDR3 is 19 residues. Germline values: CDR1 MGHRA, CDR2 YSYEKL.

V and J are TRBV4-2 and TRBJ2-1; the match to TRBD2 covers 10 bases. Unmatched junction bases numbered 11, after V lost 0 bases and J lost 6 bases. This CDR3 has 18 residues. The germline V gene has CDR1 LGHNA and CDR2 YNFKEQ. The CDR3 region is CASSQDRASGRLLNEQFF. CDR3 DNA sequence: TGTGCCAGCAGCCAAGATCGGGCTAGCGGGAGATTGCTCAATGAGCAGTTCTTC.

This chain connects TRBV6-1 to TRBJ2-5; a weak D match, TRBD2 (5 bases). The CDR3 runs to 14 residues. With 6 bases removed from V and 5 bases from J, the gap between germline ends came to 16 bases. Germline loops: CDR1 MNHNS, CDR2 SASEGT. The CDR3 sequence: CASRGPLDSETQYF. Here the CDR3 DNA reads TGTGCCAGCAGAGGCCCACTAGATTCGGAGACCCAGTACTTC.

Written as DNA, the CDR3 is TGCGCCAGCAGCCAGAGACAGGATCCCCAGGATGGCTACACCTTC. The encoded protein is CASSQRQDPQDGYTF. The chain has TRBV4-1 and TRBJ1-2, with a tentative D call TRBD1 (6 bases). CDR3 length: 15 amino acids. Trimming shortened V by 3 bases and J by 6 bases, and 17 bases separated the two germline ends. Germline V lookup: CDR1 MGHRA, CDR2 YSYEKL.

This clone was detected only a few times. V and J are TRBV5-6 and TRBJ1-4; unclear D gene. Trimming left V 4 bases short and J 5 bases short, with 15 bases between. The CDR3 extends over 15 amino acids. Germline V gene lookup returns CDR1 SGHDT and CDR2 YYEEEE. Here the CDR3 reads CASSLLVGGNEKLFF. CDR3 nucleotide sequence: TGTGCCAGCAGCCTGCTTGTCGGCGGGAATGAAAAACTGTTTTTT.

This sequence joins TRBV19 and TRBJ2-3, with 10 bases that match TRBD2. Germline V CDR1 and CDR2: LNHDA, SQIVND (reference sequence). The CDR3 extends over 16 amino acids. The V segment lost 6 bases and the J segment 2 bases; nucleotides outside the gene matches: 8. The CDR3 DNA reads TGTGCCAGTAGACACGGGCTAGCGGGAGCCACAGATACGCAGTATTTT. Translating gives CASRHGLAGATDTQYF.

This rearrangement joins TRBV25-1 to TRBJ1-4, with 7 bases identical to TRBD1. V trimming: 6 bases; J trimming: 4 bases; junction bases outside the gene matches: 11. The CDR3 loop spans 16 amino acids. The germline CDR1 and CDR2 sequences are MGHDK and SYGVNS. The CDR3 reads CASSSPQTGHNEKLFF. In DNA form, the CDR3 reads TGTGCCAGCAGCTCACCCCAGACAGGGCATAATGAAAAACTGTTTTTT. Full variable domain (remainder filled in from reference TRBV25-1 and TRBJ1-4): EADIYQTPRYLVIGTGKKITLECSQTMGHDKMYWYQQDPGMELHLIHYSYGVNSTEKGDLSSESTVSRIRTEHFPLTLESARPSHTSQYLCASSSPQTGHNEKLFFGSGTQLSVL.

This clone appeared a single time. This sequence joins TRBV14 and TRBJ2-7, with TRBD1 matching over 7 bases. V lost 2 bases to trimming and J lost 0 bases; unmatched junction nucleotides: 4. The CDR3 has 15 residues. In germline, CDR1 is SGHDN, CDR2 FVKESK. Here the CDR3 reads CASSQWDSASYEQYF. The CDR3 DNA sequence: TGTGCCAGCAGCCAATGGGACAGCGCCTCCTACGAGCAGTACTTC.

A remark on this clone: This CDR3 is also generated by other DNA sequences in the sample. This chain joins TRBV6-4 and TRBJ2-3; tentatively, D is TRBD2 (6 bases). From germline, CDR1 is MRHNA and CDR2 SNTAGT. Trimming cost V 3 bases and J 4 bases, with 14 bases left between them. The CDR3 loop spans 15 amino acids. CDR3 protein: CASSEDGEAADTQYF. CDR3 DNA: TGTGCCAGCAGTGAGGATGGGGAGGCCGCAGATACGCAGTATTTT.

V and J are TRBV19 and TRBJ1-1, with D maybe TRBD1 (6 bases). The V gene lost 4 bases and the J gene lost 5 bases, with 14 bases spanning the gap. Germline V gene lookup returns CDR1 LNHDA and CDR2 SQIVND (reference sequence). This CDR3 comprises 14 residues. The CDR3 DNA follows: TGTGCCAGTAGTAGGGGGGGGCTCAGGACTGAAGCTTTCTTT. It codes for CASSRGGLRTEAFF.